This T cell receptor beta chain came from a study of T cell clones after liver transplantation. Whole-study findings and limits: In two subjects, few donor cells limited the measurable donor-reactive repertoire.

The method was immunoSEQ multiplex PCR; TCRdb's version includes in-frame clones alone and lacks a portion of them. The sample lists around 80,000 clones, about 82% occurring once. A note on this clone: Antigen specificity is unknown.

The CDR3 covers 11 residues. Germline CDR1 and CDR2: DFQATT and SNEGSKA (reference sequence). Between the trimmed V and J ends, which lost 6 bases and 11 bases, there was a span of 16 bases. The source is a human patient who received a liver transplant. Some T cells may possibly be graft donor cells. The chain has TRBV20-1 and TRBJ1-1; D may be TRBD1 (6 bases). The source material was CD4+ T cells from blood, sampled 46 months after liver transplant. The CDR3: CSAIKQGVAFF. For the CDR3, the DNA is TGCAGTGCCATAAAACAGGGAGTCGCTTTCTTT.